The clone carrying this T cell receptor beta chain has a count of ten or more. A read error may produce the germline difference seen at one junction end. TCRdb reprocessed the 5' RACE reads with MiXCR, giving one entry per CDR3 protein. The sample has 15,000 to 20,000 distinct CDR3 sequences, over 20% seen once. Time point described: sample taken at primary tumor resection. From tumor, nontumor lung or frozen PBMC, whole RNA was taken unsorted for sequencing. This sample is drawn from a study of spatial heterogeneity in lung cancer. The CDR3 is 14 amino acids. Germline V gives CDR1 MDHEN, CDR2 SYDVKM. The sequencing here drew on PBMCs, taken at surgery. This receptor was taken from a female donor with early-stage non-small cell lung cancer. This chain joins TRBV28 and TRBJ1-1; no reliable D call. As DNA, the CDR3 is TGTGCCGGCAGATCGCCAATCCCGAACACTGAAGCTTTCTTT. Translating gives CAGRSPIPNTEAFF.